The T cell receptor (beta chain) under discussion was sequenced for a study of beta chain features in type 1 diabetes. Across the whole study: The examined sorted cells totaled some 99 million across samples. Study results and limitations: VDJ junctions from patients with type 1 diabetes contained fewer insertions and more deletions. Among patients with Type 1 diabetes, TCRB CDR3s were moderately but significantly shorter in every one of the four CD4+ subsets. The study left unresolved whether HLA type influences TCRB rearrangement.

Reverse transcribing all isolated RNA meant expressed TCRB transcripts were sequenced. Mean read depth for naive, central memory and regulatory T cell samples was approximately 3.57 million reads. Produced via immunoSEQ multiplex PCR; TCRdb's table is partial and in-frame only. The data contain roughly 230,000 clones, roughly a tenth of them seen just once; the ten biggest clones take up about 0.018%. V was cut by 0 bases and J by 7 bases, with 9 bases left in between. Germline V CDR1 and CDR2: MGHRA, YSYEKL. CDR3 length: 13 residues. This clone turned up a few times. Its matching antigen is unknown. The chain combines TRBV4-1 with TRBJ1-2; D uncertain. The TCR sequence derives from a young man with type 1 diabetes. The sequencing sample was made of naive CD4+ T cells from blood. CDR3 nucleotide sequence: TGCGCCAGCAGCCAAGATATACGGTCTGGCTACACCTTC. It translates to CASSQDIRSGYTF.